The rows below give T cell receptor beta chains drawn from one sample of a study of T cell responses to AZD1222 COVID-19 vaccine. Some clones are missing from TCRdb's copy, which holds only in-frame ones; the method was immunoSEQ multiplex PCR. The data hold 150,000 to 200,000 clones, with around 93% observed a single time. The sample consisted of peripheral blood, taken on day 0 of AZD1222 vaccination. The receptors were gathered from an adult in good health. Both conserved end residues are part of each CDR3. Each record gives: D gene, J gene, clone size, V gene, CDR3 protein, CDR3 DNA. The D gene is left open where the match is weak. Clone sizes are given selectively: once, few, many, or a class where the clone is expanded.

D: .; J: TRBJ2-1; size: .; V: TRBV29-1; CDR3: CSATSSYNEQFF; DNA: TGCAGCGCAACTAGCTCCTACAATGAGCAGTTCTTC
D: TRBD2; J: TRBJ2-1; size: .; V: TRBV7-9; CDR3: CASSLPRSDVAGSYNEQFF; DNA: TGTGCCAGCAGCTTACCCCGTTCGGACGTAGCGGGAAGCTACAATGAGCAGTTCTTC
D: .; J: TRBJ1-1; size: .; V: TRBV6-1; CDR3: CASSEPSGGRVNAEAFF; DNA: TGTGCCAGCAGTGAACCCTCTGGGGGCAGGGTGAACGCTGAAGCTTTCTTT
D: .; J: TRBJ1-1; size: .; V: TRBV10-2; CDR3: CASIPRGDTEAFF; DNA: TGCGCCAGCATTCCGCGAGGGGACACTGAAGCTTTCTTT
D: .; J: TRBJ2-5; size: .; V: TRBV5-1; CDR3: CASSLIQGGGETQYF; DNA: TGCGCCAGCAGCTTGATACAGGGAGGGGGAGAGACCCAGTACTTC
D: TRBD1; J: TRBJ1-1; size: .; V: TRBV28; CDR3: CASRDRSTNTEAFF; DNA: TGTGCCAGCAGGGACAGGAGTACGAACACTGAAGCTTTCTTT
D: .; J: TRBJ2-7; size: .; V: TRBV9; CDR3: CASSPGRGKRYEQYF; DNA: TGTGCCAGCAGCCCTGGAAGGGGGAAGCGCTACGAGCAGTACTTC
D: .; J: TRBJ2-7; size: .; V: TRBV30; CDR3: CAWRLVGQVGEQYF; DNA: TGTGCCTGGAGGTTAGTGGGGCAAGTAGGCGAGCAGTACTTC
D: .; J: TRBJ2-1; size: .; V: TRBV27; CDR3: CASSRPSNEQFF; DNA: TGTGCCAGCAGTAGGCCATCCAATGAGCAGTTCTTC
D: .; J: TRBJ2-1; size: .; V: TRBV11-3; CDR3: CASSLGGQNNEQFF; DNA: TGTGCCAGCAGCTTAGGGGGCCAGAACAATGAGCAGTTCTTC
D: TRBD2; J: TRBJ2-7; size: .; V: TRBV5-4; CDR3: CASSSPGLGGGKQYF; DNA: TGTGCCAGCAGCTCCCCGGGACTAGGGGGGGGGAAGCAGTACTTC
D: TRBD1; J: TRBJ2-7; size: once; V: TRBV9; CDR3: CASSVEGGSGYEQYF; DNA: TGTGCCAGCAGCGTAGAAGGGGGCTCAGGGTACGAGCAGTACTTC
D: .; J: TRBJ1-6; size: .; V: TRBV3-1/TRBV3-2; CDR3: CASSPSGASPLHF; DNA: TGTGCCAGCAGCCCATCGGGGGCCTCACCCCTCCACTTT
D: TRBD1; J: TRBJ2-3; size: .; V: TRBV29-1; CDR3: CSVDRGGTDTQYF; DNA: TGCAGCGTGGACAGGGGTGGCACAGATACGCAGTATTTT
D: TRBD1; J: TRBJ1-2; size: .; V: TRBV30; CDR3: CAWSRDRLGGYTF; DNA: TGTGCCTGGAGCCGGGACAGGCTGGGCGGCTACACCTTC
D: .; J: TRBJ1-2; size: .; V: TRBV18; CDR3: CASSPEGGLYGYTF; DNA: TGTGCCAGCTCACCAGAGGGAGGCCTTTATGGCTACACCTTC
D: .; J: TRBJ1-2; size: .; V: TRBV16; CDR3: CASSQQENSYGYTF; DNA: TGTGCCAGCAGCCAACAGGAAAACTCCTATGGCTACACCTTC
D: .; J: TRBJ2-1; size: once; V: TRBV27; CDR3: CASSLSRTGNEQFF; DNA: TGTGCCAGCAGTTTATCTAGGACGGGAAATGAGCAGTTCTTC
D: TRBD2; J: TRBJ2-3; size: once; V: TRBV15; CDR3: CATSNPGLAGGSTDTQYF; DNA: TGTGCCACCAGCAACCCAGGACTAGCGGGAGGAAGCACAGATACGCAGTATTTT
D: .; J: TRBJ1-6; size: .; V: TRBV3-1/TRBV3-2; CDR3: CASSLQGTGNSPLHF; DNA: TGTGCCAGCAGCCTCCAGGGTACAGGGAATTCACCCCTCCACTTT
D: .; J: TRBJ1-2; size: .; V: TRBV6-5; CDR3: CASSSGGRDGYTF; DNA: TGTGCCAGCAGTTCGGGGGGAAGGGACGGCTACACCTTC
D: .; J: TRBJ1-3; size: once; V: TRBV7-2; CDR3: CASSLGTAFSGNTIYF; DNA: TGTGCCAGCAGCTTAGGAACAGCCTTCTCTGGAAACACCATATATTTT
D: .; J: TRBJ2-7; size: .; V: TRBV12-1; CDR3: CASSFKSGGGQGYEQYF; DNA: TGTGCCAGCAGCTTTAAGTCTGGAGGGGGACAGGGTTACGAGCAGTACTTC
D: .; J: TRBJ1-4; size: .; V: TRBV5-1; CDR3: CASSTGAATNEKLFF; DNA: TGCGCCAGCAGCACCGGGGCCGCAACTAATGAAAAACTGTTTTTT
D: TRBD2; J: TRBJ2-1; size: .; V: TRBV28; CDR3: CASSPWTSGRETLPNEQFF; DNA: TGTGCCAGCAGTCCCTGGACTAGCGGGAGAGAGACATTACCCAATGAGCAGTTCTTC
D: .; J: TRBJ1-2; size: .; V: TRBV28; CDR3: CASSPSIEGNYGYTF; DNA: TGTGCCAGCAGTCCGTCCATTGAGGGGAACTATGGCTACACCTTC
D: .; J: TRBJ2-2; size: .; V: TRBV7-9; CDR3: CASSLETRTGELFF; DNA: TGTGCCAGCAGCCTCGAGACCCGAACCGGGGAGCTGTTTTTT
D: TRBD1; J: TRBJ1-6; size: .; V: TRBV5-4; CDR3: CASSLPTGENSPLHF; DNA: TGTGCCAGCAGCTTACCGACAGGGGAAAATTCACCCCTCCACTTT
D: .; J: TRBJ2-7; size: .; V: TRBV5-1; CDR3: CASSFYLASDEQYF; DNA: TGCGCCAGCAGCTTCTACCTCGCGAGCGACGAGCAGTACTTC
D: .; J: TRBJ1-1; size: .; V: TRBV4-1; CDR3: CASSHPRGTEAFF; DNA: TGCGCCAGCAGCCATCCTAGGGGCACTGAAGCTTTCTTT
D: .; J: TRBJ1-1; size: .; V: TRBV7-9; CDR3: CASSLRDRTEAFF; DNA: TGTGCCAGCAGCTTACGGGACCGGACTGAAGCTTTCTTT
D: TRBD1; J: TRBJ2-1; size: .; V: TRBV28; CDR3: CASSRLRDRGDNEQFF; DNA: TGTGCCAGCAGTCGCCTCCGGGACAGGGGGGACAATGAGCAGTTCTTC
D: .; J: TRBJ1-4; size: .; V: TRBV30; CDR3: CAWSEAFNEKLFF; DNA: TGTGCCTGGAGTGAAGCCTTTAATGAAAAACTGTTTTTT
D: .; J: TRBJ2-2; size: .; V: TRBV7-9; CDR3: CASTKVLAGELFF; DNA: TGTGCCAGCACCAAAGTCCTAGCTGGGGAGCTGTTTTTT
D: .; J: TRBJ2-2; size: once; V: TRBV12-3/TRBV12-4; CDR3: CASRRSGTGELFF; DNA: TGTGCCAGCAGGCGATCCGGGACCGGGGAGCTGTTTTTT
D: .; J: TRBJ2-7; size: .; V: TRBV5-6; CDR3: CASSLAGTSKPPYEQYF; DNA: TGTGCCAGCAGCTTAGCCGGGACGTCGAAACCGCCCTACGAGCAGTACTTC
D: .; J: TRBJ2-7; size: .; V: TRBV6-1; CDR3: CASSERRLYEQYF; DNA: TGTGCCAGCAGTGAGCGAAGGTTGTACGAGCAGTACTTC
D: TRBD1; J: TRBJ1-5; size: once; V: TRBV5-1; CDR3: CASSTGQGNQPQHF; DNA: TGCGCCAGCAGCACTGGACAGGGCAATCAGCCCCAGCATTTT
D: .; J: TRBJ2-2; size: .; V: TRBV28; CDR3: CASSLRATGELFF; DNA: TGTGCCAGCAGTTTAAGGGCGACCGGGGAGCTGTTTTTT
D: .; J: TRBJ1-3; size: .; V: TRBV3-1/TRBV3-2; CDR3: CASSRDSRNTIYF; DNA: TGTGCCAGCAGCCGAGACAGTAGAAACACCATATATTTT
D: TRBD1; J: TRBJ1-3; size: .; V: TRBV19; CDR3: CASSKQGALGNTIYF; DNA: TGTGCCAGTAGTAAGCAGGGGGCCCTGGGAAACACCATATATTTT
D: .; J: TRBJ2-6; size: .; V: TRBV2; CDR3: CASSGRTGSSGANVLTF; DNA: TGTGCCAGCAGTGGCCGAACCGGGAGCTCTGGGGCCAACGTCCTGACTTTC
D: .; J: TRBJ2-7; size: .; V: TRBV5-5; CDR3: CASGRPGHGYEQYF; DNA: TGTGCCAGCGGCAGACCGGGACACGGCTACGAGCAGTACTTC
D: .; J: TRBJ1-3; size: .; V: TRBV2; CDR3: CASSVPDSPVGNTIYF; DNA: TGTGCCAGCAGCGTACCGGACAGTCCCGTTGGAAACACCATATATTTT
D: .; J: TRBJ1-1; size: .; V: TRBV10-3; CDR3: CASRVGGYTEAFF; DNA: TGTGCCTCCAGGGTTGGCGGATACACTGAAGCTTTCTTT
D: TRBD2; J: TRBJ2-1; size: .; V: TRBV13; CDR3: CASSSDGGRGGSFNEQFF; DNA: TGTGCCAGCAGCTCGGACGGGGGAAGGGGCGGGAGTTTCAATGAGCAGTTCTTC
D: TRBD2; J: TRBJ2-1; size: .; V: TRBV27; CDR3: CASSSPTSGRANEQFF; DNA: TGTGCCAGCAGTTCTCCGACTAGCGGGAGGGCCAATGAGCAGTTCTTC